This TCR beta chain comes out of a study of blood T cell repertoires in COVID-19. For the study at large: T cells, B-cell-depleted T cells, or PBMCs supplied cDNA or gDNA.

Trimming removed 3 bases at V and 4 bases at J, with 11 bases between. This CDR3 region has 13 residues. Germline CDR1 is SGDLS and CDR2 is YYNGEE. Original processing notes: Estimated nucleated cell counts came from reference gene primer amplification. Assay used: immunoSEQ multiplex PCR; TCRdb lists only in-frame clones, some missing. The DNA was the basis for D and trimming; V, J and clone size are from that table. Among about 210,000 clones listed, 82% were seen once. Input material: peripheral blood. This receptor was taken from a middle-aged woman with acute or convalescent COVID-19. J is TRBJ2-7 and V is TRBV9; D remains unclear. CDR3 protein: CASSAPRSYEQYF. CDR3 nucleotide sequence: TGTGCCAGCAGCGCCCCCCGGAGTTACGAGCAGTACTTC.